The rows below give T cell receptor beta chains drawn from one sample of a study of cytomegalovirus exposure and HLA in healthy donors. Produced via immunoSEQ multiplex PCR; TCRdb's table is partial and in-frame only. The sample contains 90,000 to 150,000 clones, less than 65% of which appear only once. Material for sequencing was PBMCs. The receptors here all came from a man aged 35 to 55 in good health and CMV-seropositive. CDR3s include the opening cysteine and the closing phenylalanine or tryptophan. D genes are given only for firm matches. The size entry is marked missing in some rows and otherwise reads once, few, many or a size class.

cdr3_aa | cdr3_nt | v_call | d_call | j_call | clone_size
CASSSRTGRQDTEAFF | TGCGCCAGCAGCTCGAGGACAGGGAGGCAGGACACTGAAGCTTTCTTT | TRBV5-1 | TRBD1 | TRBJ1-1 | .
CATPREDSYNSPLHF | TGTGCCACCCCCCGGGAGGATTCCTATAATTCACCCCTCCACTTT | TRBV2 | . | TRBJ1-6 | .
CASSLSRDDIQYF | TGTGCCAGCAGCTTATCCAGGGATGACATTCAGTACTTC | TRBV7-3 | . | TRBJ2-4 | once
CASSLRGTSTDTQYF | TGTGCCAGCAGCCTAAGAGGGACTAGCACAGATACGCAGTATTTT | TRBV11-3 | . | TRBJ2-3 | once
CASSLGLVHKETQYF | TGTGCCAGCAGCTTGGGACTAGTACACAAGGAGACCCAGTACTTC | TRBV5-5 | . | TRBJ2-5 | .
CASSDDRVRPQHF | TGTGCCAGCAGTGACGACAGGGTTAGGCCCCAGCATTTT | TRBV6-1 | TRBD1 | TRBJ1-5 | .
CASSPRTSGGNEQFF | TGTGCCAGCAGCCCCCGGACTAGCGGGGGAAATGAGCAGTTCTTC | TRBV7-9 | TRBD2 | TRBJ2-1 | few
CASSLSAGGGETQYF | TGCGCCAGCAGCTTGTCAGCAGGGGGCGGAGAGACCCAGTACTTC | TRBV5-1 | TRBD1 | TRBJ2-5 | .
CASSRGTSGNQRNIQYF | TGTGCCAGCAGTAGGGGTACTAGCGGGAACCAGAGGAACATTCAGTACTTC | TRBV28 | TRBD2 | TRBJ2-4 | .
CASSPRLAGGSGTDTQYF | TGTGCCAGCAGCCCACGACTAGCGGGGGGATCGGGCACAGATACGCAGTATTTT | TRBV7-9 | TRBD2 | TRBJ2-3 | .
CASSLDSSTEAFF | TGTGCCAGCAGCTTAGACAGTAGTACTGAAGCTTTCTTT | TRBV7-9 | . | TRBJ1-1 | .
CASSSSGAHSGRDNEQFF | TGTGCCAGCAGTTCTTCAGGGGCACATAGCGGGAGGGACAATGAGCAGTTCTTC | TRBV28 | TRBD2 | TRBJ2-1 | .
CSVVEDRVVTDTQYF | TGCAGCGTTGTCGAAGACAGGGTAGTAACAGATACGCAGTATTTT | TRBV29-1 | TRBD1 | TRBJ2-3 | few
CASSLEAQGHYGNTIYF | TGTGCCAGCAGCTTAGAGGCCCAGGGGCACTATGGAAACACCATATATTTT | TRBV7-2 | . | TRBJ1-3 | .
CASSLGTGVNSPLHF | TGTGCCAGCAGCTTAGGGACAGGGGTTAATTCACCCCTCCACTTT | TRBV7-9 | TRBD1 | TRBJ1-6 | .
CASSWDSSYEQYF | TGCGCCAGCAGCTGGGACAGCTCCTACGAGCAGTACTTC | TRBV5-1 | TRBD1 | TRBJ2-7 | few
CASSDQVGQGNEQYF | TGTGCCAGCAGTGATCAGGTGGGACAGGGGAACGAGCAGTACTTC | TRBV6-1 | TRBD1 | TRBJ2-7 | few
CASSVAGVGGGAQETQYF | TGTGCCAGCAGCGTAGCGGGGGTTGGCGGGGGGGCCCAAGAGACCCAGTACTTC | TRBV9 | TRBD2 | TRBJ2-5 | .
CASSPGGTVDTQYF | TGTGCCAGCTCACCGGGAGGGACTGTGGATACGCAGTATTTT | TRBV18 | TRBD2 | TRBJ2-3 | .
CASSSGGPLFF | TGTGCCAGCAGCTCGGGGGGACCCTTGTTTTTT | TRBV27 | . | TRBJ1-4 | once
CASSSEGRGNEKLFF | TGTGCCAGCAGTTCTGAGGGGAGGGGAAATGAAAAACTGTTTTTT | TRBV27 | . | TRBJ1-4 | .
CASSLVGPGGTEAFF | TGTGCCAGCAGCTTAGTTGGCCCGGGGGGCACTGAAGCTTTCTTT | TRBV7-2 | . | TRBJ1-1 | .
CASSLTGTDTQYF | TGTGCCAGCAGCTTGACAGGCACAGATACGCAGTATTTT | TRBV14 | . | TRBJ2-3 | .
CASRNPGVDEQYF | TGTGCCAGCAGAAACCCGGGGGTGGACGAGCAGTACTTC | TRBV2 | . | TRBJ2-7 | .
CSVGLAGGTGELFF | TGCAGCGTGGGACTAGCGGGGGGAACCGGGGAGCTGTTTTTT | TRBV29-1 | TRBD2 | TRBJ2-2 | .
CASSLTGQGKWNTEAFF | TGTGCCAGCAGTTTAACGGGACAGGGGAAATGGAACACTGAAGCTTTCTTT | TRBV28 | TRBD1 | TRBJ1-1 | .
CASSLAVRGSNGYTF | TGCGCCAGCAGCTTGGCCGTTCGGGGATCCAACGGCTACACCTTC | TRBV5-1 | . | TRBJ1-2 | few
CASREQGTLSEQYF | TGTGCCAGTCGGGAACAGGGGACCTTATCCGAGCAGTACTTC | TRBV19 | TRBD1 | TRBJ2-7 | .
CASSMHPGQMNTEAFF | TGTGCCAGTAGTATGCACCCGGGACAGATGAACACTGAAGCTTTCTTT | TRBV19 | TRBD1 | TRBJ1-1 | .
CASSLTGGYGYTF | TGTGCCAGCAGTTTGACAGGGGGTTATGGCTACACCTTC | TRBV28 | TRBD1 | TRBJ1-2 | .
CASSQGRTGAEGEQYF | TGCGCCAGCAGCCAGGGCCGGACAGGGGCGGAGGGCGAGCAGTACTTC | TRBV4-3 | TRBD1 | TRBJ2-7 | .